The 31 T cell receptor beta chains given below trace back to one sample, sequenced in a study of T-cell reconstitution after alpha-beta-depleted transplantation in children. For TCRbeta, the library was prepared with unique molecular identifiers. TCRdb re-called the PCR reads through MiXCR, storing one row per CDR3 protein. The sample includes 200,000 to 250,000 distinct CDR3 sequences, roughly a tenth of them seen just once. The starting material was PBMCs from the stem cell graft donor, obtained from the stem cell graft. The receptors here all came from a human donor who donated a stem cell graft to a child with SCID.

There are many counts of this clonotype. This rearrangement joins TRBV18 to TRBJ2-6; a possible D gene is TRBD2 (5 bases). Between the trimmed V and J ends, which lost 5 bases and 0 bases, there was a span of 8 bases. This CDR3 is built from 15 residues. Per the germline V gene, CDR1 is KGHSH and CDR2 is LQKENI. DNA of the CDR3: TGTGCCAGCTCATCGGAGGTCTCTGGGGCCAACGTCCTGACTTTC. Translation: CASSSEVSGANVLTF.

In this sample, this clonotype turned up many times. This chain connects TRBV5-1 to TRBJ2-1, with D uncertain. The V end lost 2 bases, the J end lost 5 bases, and 11 bases lay between the germline ends. CDR1 SGHRS and CDR2 YFSETQ come from the germline V gene. This CDR3 is built from 14 residues. As DNA, the CDR3 is TGCGCCAGCAGCTTTTCTAGGCAAAACAATGAGCAGTTCTTC. Translated, it gives CASSFSRQNNEQFF.

This clonotype appeared many times. The chain is built from TRBV24-1 and TRBJ2-1; possible D gene TRBD2, 6 bases. CDR3 size: 17 residues. Trimming pared 2 bases from V and 3 bases from J, leaving 16 bases between. Per germline, CDR1 KGHDR and CDR2 SFDVKD. The CDR3 DNA reads TGTGCCACCAGTGATTCGACGGCAGGCGGGGTCTACAATGAGCAGTTCTTC. It translates to CATSDSTAGGVYNEQFF.

This clonotype was observed at least ten times. The V gene is TRBV27, the J gene TRBJ1-6, with D perhaps TRBD1 (6 bases). V lost 6 bases and J lost 6, with 18 bases in between. CDR3 length equals 16 residues. The germline V gene has CDR1 MNHEY and CDR2 SMNVEV (reference sequence). Here the CDR3 DNA reads TGTGCCAGCAGCTTTGTTGGGGGCCCTCTTAATTCACCCCTCCACTTT. This gives the protein CASSFVGGPLNSPLHF.

This clonotype was observed at least ten times. CDR3 amino acids: CASSLAGKSSYEQYF. The CDR3 nucleotides read TGCGCCAGCAGCTTGGCGGGTAAGAGCTCCTACGAGCAGTACTTC. The V gene is TRBV5-1, the J gene TRBJ2-7, with D unclear. The ends were cut back, 0 bases at V and 0 bases at J, with 10 bases in the middle. The germline CDR1 and CDR2 sequences are SGHRS and YFSETQ. The CDR3 totals 15 residues.

The chain joins TRBV29-1 to TRBJ1-2; possible D gene TRBD1, 6 bases. There are 13 residues in the CDR3. Per germline, CDR1 SQVTM and CDR2 ANQGSEA. Trimming took off 3 bases at V and 2 bases at J, with 10 bases between the two ends. CDR3 in amino acids: CSVDTGTNYGYTF. Written as DNA, the CDR3 is TGCAGCGTTGATACAGGGACAAACTATGGCTACACCTTC.

There are many counts of this clonotype. The chain employs TRBV3-1 and TRBJ2-2, with D unclear. This CDR3 is 13 amino acids long. Germline CDR1 and CDR2: LGHDT and YNNKEL (reference sequence). The V gene lost 4 bases and the J gene lost 3 bases, with 6 bases spanning the gap. The CDR3 loop reads CASSRKYTGELFF. Written as DNA, the CDR3 is TGTGCCAGCAGCCGGAAGTACACCGGGGAGCTGTTTTTT.

This clonotype has a count of ten or more. The chain combines TRBV7-9 with TRBJ1-3, with D perhaps TRBD1 (6 bases). The CDR3 contains 15 residues. The germline V gene has CDR1 SEHNR and CDR2 FQNEAQ (reference sequence). V dropped 5 bases and J dropped 0 bases, with 11 bases sitting between them. CDR3 nucleotide sequence: TGTGCCAGCAGCGCGGGACATCCCTCTGGAAACACCATATATTTT. Protein sequence: CASSAGHPSGNTIYF. Complete variable domain (other parts from reference TRBV7-9 and TRBJ1-3): DTGVSQNPRHKITKRGQNVTFRCDPISEHNRLYWYRQTLGQGPEFLTYFQNEAQLEKSRLLSDRFSAERPKGSFSTLEIQRTEQGDSAMYLCASSAGHPSGNTIYFGEGSWLTVV.

This clonotype was detected many times. The chain employs TRBV7-2 and TRBJ2-2; 8 bases match TRBD2. V was pared by 1 base and J by 3 bases, with 4 bases of the junction left unmatched. The CDR3 is 16 amino acids. The germline gives CDR1 SGHTA, CDR2 FQGNSA. The CDR3 is CASSLDRGGDTGELFF. Here the CDR3 DNA reads TGTGCCAGCAGCTTAGATCGGGGGGGAGACACCGGGGAGCTGTTTTTT. Filled out from reference TRBV7-2 and TRBJ2-2, the complete variable domain reads GAGVSQSPSNKVTEKGKDVELRCDPISGHTALYWYRQSLGQGLEFLIYFQGNSAPDKSGLPSDRFSAERTGGSVSTLTIQRTQQEDSAVYLCASSLDRGGDTGELFFGEGSRLTVL.

This clonotype has a count of ten or more. The rearrangement links TRBV7-2 to TRBJ2-7; the D is unclear. Germline V gives CDR1 SGHTA, CDR2 FQGNSA. This CDR3 has 12 amino acids. Trimming shortened V by 5 bases and J by 6 bases, and 11 bases separated the two germline ends. The CDR3 coding sequence is TGTGCCAGCAGCCCGCGATTCGTCGAGCAGTACTTC. This codes for CASSPRFVEQYF.

There are many counts of this clonotype. The J gene is TRBJ1-4, the V gene TRBV5-1; no definite D call. The V gene lost 1 base and the J gene lost 0 bases, with 7 bases spanning the gap. CDR1 SGHRS and CDR2 YFSETQ come from the germline V gene. The CDR3 covers 15 residues. DNA of the CDR3: TGCGCCAGCAGCTTGTCAAAGACAACTAATGAAAAACTGTTTTTT. Its protein is CASSLSKTTNEKLFF. The full variable domain, rest sourced from reference TRBV5-1 and TRBJ1-4, is KAGVTQTPRYLIKTRGQQVTLSCSPISGHRSVSWYQQTPGQGLQFLFEYFSETQRNKGNFPGRFSGRQFSNSRSEMNVSTLELGDSALYLCASSLSKTTNEKLFFGSGTQLSVL.

This clonotype showed up many times. The rearrangement uses TRBV5-1 and TRBJ2-1; D unclear. The CDR3 is made up of 12 amino acids. V was clipped by 3 bases and J by 6 bases, with 7 bases between them. Germline lookup yields CDR1 SGHRS and CDR2 YFSETQ. The DNA of the CDR3 is TGCGCCAGCAGCTCTGAATCCAATGAGCAGTTCTTC. Residues: CASSSESNEQFF.

This clonotype was detected many times. The rearrangement joins TRBV7-2 to TRBJ2-7; a weak D match, TRBD1 (5 bases). The CDR3 runs to 13 residues. The germline V gene has CDR1 SGHTA and CDR2 FQGNSA. V was pared by 5 bases and J by 6 bases, with 14 bases between. The CDR3 bases are TGTGCCAGCAGCCGTGAGACAGCGTCCGAGCAGTACTTC. This sequence encodes CASSRETASEQYF.

This clonotype was detected many times. The gene calls are TRBV27 and TRBJ1-1; D is uncertain. Looked up from germline, CDR1 is MNHEY and CDR2 is SMNVEV (reference sequence). The CDR3 sequence is 15 residues long. The V end was cut by 2 bases, the J end by 4 bases, with 14 bases between. The CDR3 here is CASSLVYSVLTEAFF. Here the CDR3 DNA reads TGTGCCAGCAGTTTAGTATATAGCGTCCTCACTGAAGCTTTCTTT.

There are a few counts of this clonotype. A much larger clone is a single base away; this may be a read error. The chain links TRBV20-1 to TRBJ1-6; 7 nucleotides line up with TRBD1. Germline V CDR1 and CDR2: DFQATT, SNEGSKA (reference sequence). This CDR3 is 15 amino acids long. The CDR3 region has the DNA TGCAGTGCCCCCCGACAGGGAAGGGATAATTCACCCCTCCCCTTT. Translation gives CSAPRQGRDNSPLPF.

This clonotype was seen a handful of times. The genes are TRBV5-1 and TRBJ2-3; 10 bases line up with TRBD2. CDR3 length: 18 residues. The V gene end was trimmed by 1 base and the J gene end by 1 base; junction bases not matched to a gene: 9. Germline V gives CDR1 SGHRS, CDR2 YFSETQ. CDR3 sequence (DNA): TGCGCCAGCAGCTTGAGTGCTAGCGGGGGACTCGGCACAGATACGCAGTATTTT. Translation gives CASSLSASGGLGTDTQYF.

This clonotype was detected only once. The rearrangement joins TRBV5-4 to TRBJ1-2; no clear D gene. The V end lost 5 bases, the J end lost 4 bases, and 15 bases lay between the germline ends. Germline-derived CDR1 and CDR2 are SGHNT and YYREEE (reference sequence). This CDR3 is 14 amino acids long. The CDR3 nucleotides are TGTGCCAGCAGTATCTCCGATTTGACCTATGGCTACACCTTC. Protein sequence: CASSISDLTYGYTF.

This clonotype was observed a handful of times. The chain carries TRBV5-1 and TRBJ1-1; TRBD1 matches 8 bases. The CDR3 sequence is 17 residues long. V shed 1 base, J shed 7 bases, and the junction held 15 bases outside the gene matches. Per germline, CDR1 SGHRS and CDR2 YFSETQ. CDR3 loop: CASSLQGAGGSFFEAFF. The CDR3 DNA reads as TGCGCCAGCAGCTTGCAAGGGGCAGGGGGCAGTTTTTTTGAAGCTTTCTTT.

This clonotype was observed at least ten times. The J gene is TRBJ2-5, the V gene TRBV20-1; a weak D match, TRBD1 (6 bases). The germline V gene encodes CDR1 DFQATT and CDR2 SNEGSKA (reference sequence). With 8 bases removed from V and 4 bases from J, the gap between germline ends came to 11 bases. The CDR3 runs 11 residues. The CDR3 region has the DNA TGCAGTACAGGGATGATAGAGACCCAGTACTTC. As protein: CSTGMIETQYF.

The sample holds many counts of this clonotype. The chain links TRBV4-1 to TRBJ1-3, with D possibly matching TRBD1 (5 bases). The CDR3 has 17 residues. Between the trimmed V and J ends, which lost 0 bases and 0 bases, there was a span of 12 bases. CDR1 MGHRA and CDR2 YSYEKL come from the germline V gene. CDR3 DNA: TGCGCCAGCAGCCAAGACCCTGCAGGGTTCTCTGGAAACACCATATATTTT. It yields the protein CASSQDPAGFSGNTIYF.

This clonotype was recorded at least ten times. The chain uses TRBV5-1 and TRBJ2-3; 8 bases are a match to TRBD2. CDR1 is SGHRS, CDR2 YFSETQ, per germline. The V gene end was trimmed by 0 bases and the J gene end by 5 bases; junction bases not matched to a gene: 11. This CDR3 has 17 residues. The CDR3 sequence is CASSLGPIGGARDTQYF. CDR3 nucleotide sequence: TGCGCCAGCAGCTTGGGCCCCATCGGGGGGGCGAGAGATACGCAGTATTTT.

The sample holds many counts of this clonotype. The chain is built from TRBV18 and TRBJ2-1; D uncertain. CDR1 is KGHSH, CDR2 LQKENI, per germline. V lost 3 bases and J 3 bases, leaving 15 bases between the germline ends. This CDR3 is 16 amino acids long. The CDR3 DNA is TGTGCCAGCTCACCGATAGAGAGCCTGTACTACAATGAGCAGTTCTTC. It encodes CASSPIESLYYNEQFF.

This clonotype has at least ten counts. This chain uses TRBV4-3 with TRBJ1-1, with D possibly TRBD1 on 5 matching bases. CDR1 LGHNA and CDR2 YSLEER come from the germline V gene. Trimming cost V 0 bases and J 3 bases, with 8 bases left between them. This CDR3 is 14 amino acids long. In nucleotides, the CDR3 is TGCGCCAGCAGCCAAGAGGGGGGACACACTGAAGCTTTCTTT. Protein sequence: CASSQEGGHTEAFF.

This clonotype was detected ten times or more. The rearrangement joins TRBV4-1 to TRBJ2-1; D possibly corresponds to TRBD1 (5 bases). The CDR3 covers 15 residues. Trimming took off 0 bases at V and 6 bases at J, with 12 bases between the two ends. CDR1 is MGHRA, CDR2 YSYEKL, per germline. The CDR3 sequence: CASSQDLPRVNEQFF. The CDR3 DNA follows: TGCGCCAGCAGCCAAGATCTTCCCAGGGTCAATGAGCAGTTCTTC.

The V gene is TRBV5-1, the J gene TRBJ1-2; possibly TRBD1 for D (6 bases). This CDR3 is built from 14 residues. The germline V gene has CDR1 SGHRS and CDR2 YFSETQ. V lost 6 bases and J lost 7, with 19 bases in between. The CDR3 loop reads CASTMGGAWTGYTF. CDR3 DNA: TGCGCCAGCACCATGGGGGGGGCGTGGACTGGCTACACCTTC.

This clonotype has ten or more counts. The chain employs TRBV20-1 and TRBJ1-2; D is unresolved. Germline values: CDR1 DFQATT, CDR2 SNEGSKA (reference sequence). This CDR3 contains 11 residues. The V end was cut by 0 bases, the J end by 12 bases, with 11 bases between. CDR3 loop: CSARDYPWHTF. CDR3 nucleotide sequence: TGCAGTGCTAGAGATTACCCCTGGCACACCTTC.

There are many counts of this clonotype. The chain carries TRBV20-1 and TRBJ2-1; D unresolved. Trimming removed 3 bases at V and 8 bases at J, with 5 bases between. The CDR3 has 10 residues. Germline assignment: CDR1 DFQATT and CDR2 SNEGSKA (reference sequence). CDR3 sequence: CSASFHEQFF. As DNA, the CDR3 is TGCAGTGCTAGTTTTCATGAGCAGTTCTTC.

This clonotype was seen ten or more times. The rearrangement joins TRBV7-2 to TRBJ2-3; no clear D. The CDR3 runs to 15 residues. Germline CDR1 is SGHTA and CDR2 is FQGNSA. Trimming removed 3 bases from V and 1 base from J, with 11 bases in between. The CDR3 nucleotides read TGTGCCAGCAGCTTTAGGTCCCTCGGCACAGATACGCAGTATTTT. It codes for CASSFRSLGTDTQYF. Full variable domain (missing parts from reference TRBV7-2 and TRBJ2-3): GAGVSQSPSNKVTEKGKDVELRCDPISGHTALYWYRQSLGQGLEFLIYFQGNSAPDKSGLPSDRFSAERTGGSVSTLTIQRTQQEDSAVYLCASSFRSLGTDTQYFGPGTRLTVL.

This clonotype was seen many times. This sequence joins TRBV6-6 and TRBJ1-2, with D perhaps matching TRBD1 (5 bases). Trimming took off 3 bases at V and 8 bases at J, with 13 bases between the two ends. CDR1 and CDR2 (germline): MNHNY, SVGAGI (reference sequence). This CDR3 has 13 amino acids. The CDR3 DNA reads as TGTGCCAGCAGTTATGAGGGGTCCCTCGGCTACACCTTC. Translation: CASSYEGSLGYTF.

This sequence joins TRBV19 and TRBJ2-2; 12 nucleotides agree with TRBD1. CDR3 size: 19 residues. The germline V gene has CDR1 LNHDA and CDR2 SQIVND (reference sequence). Unmatched junction bases numbered 11, after V lost 6 bases and J lost 0 bases. CDR3 loop: CASSRDRGRLIPNTGELFF. CDR3 nucleotide sequence: TGTGCCAGTAGCCGGGACAGGGGGCGCTTAATCCCGAACACCGGGGAGCTGTTTTTT.

This clonotype occurred many times. V is TRBV11-2 and J is TRBJ1-5; no firm D call. This CDR3 has 14 amino acids. Trimming left V 5 bases short and J 2 bases short, with 10 bases between. CDR1 and CDR2 (germline): SGHAT, FQNNGV. The CDR3 loop is CASSDYGGNQPQHF. CDR3 nucleotides: TGTGCCAGCAGCGACTACGGGGGCAATCAGCCCCAGCATTTT.